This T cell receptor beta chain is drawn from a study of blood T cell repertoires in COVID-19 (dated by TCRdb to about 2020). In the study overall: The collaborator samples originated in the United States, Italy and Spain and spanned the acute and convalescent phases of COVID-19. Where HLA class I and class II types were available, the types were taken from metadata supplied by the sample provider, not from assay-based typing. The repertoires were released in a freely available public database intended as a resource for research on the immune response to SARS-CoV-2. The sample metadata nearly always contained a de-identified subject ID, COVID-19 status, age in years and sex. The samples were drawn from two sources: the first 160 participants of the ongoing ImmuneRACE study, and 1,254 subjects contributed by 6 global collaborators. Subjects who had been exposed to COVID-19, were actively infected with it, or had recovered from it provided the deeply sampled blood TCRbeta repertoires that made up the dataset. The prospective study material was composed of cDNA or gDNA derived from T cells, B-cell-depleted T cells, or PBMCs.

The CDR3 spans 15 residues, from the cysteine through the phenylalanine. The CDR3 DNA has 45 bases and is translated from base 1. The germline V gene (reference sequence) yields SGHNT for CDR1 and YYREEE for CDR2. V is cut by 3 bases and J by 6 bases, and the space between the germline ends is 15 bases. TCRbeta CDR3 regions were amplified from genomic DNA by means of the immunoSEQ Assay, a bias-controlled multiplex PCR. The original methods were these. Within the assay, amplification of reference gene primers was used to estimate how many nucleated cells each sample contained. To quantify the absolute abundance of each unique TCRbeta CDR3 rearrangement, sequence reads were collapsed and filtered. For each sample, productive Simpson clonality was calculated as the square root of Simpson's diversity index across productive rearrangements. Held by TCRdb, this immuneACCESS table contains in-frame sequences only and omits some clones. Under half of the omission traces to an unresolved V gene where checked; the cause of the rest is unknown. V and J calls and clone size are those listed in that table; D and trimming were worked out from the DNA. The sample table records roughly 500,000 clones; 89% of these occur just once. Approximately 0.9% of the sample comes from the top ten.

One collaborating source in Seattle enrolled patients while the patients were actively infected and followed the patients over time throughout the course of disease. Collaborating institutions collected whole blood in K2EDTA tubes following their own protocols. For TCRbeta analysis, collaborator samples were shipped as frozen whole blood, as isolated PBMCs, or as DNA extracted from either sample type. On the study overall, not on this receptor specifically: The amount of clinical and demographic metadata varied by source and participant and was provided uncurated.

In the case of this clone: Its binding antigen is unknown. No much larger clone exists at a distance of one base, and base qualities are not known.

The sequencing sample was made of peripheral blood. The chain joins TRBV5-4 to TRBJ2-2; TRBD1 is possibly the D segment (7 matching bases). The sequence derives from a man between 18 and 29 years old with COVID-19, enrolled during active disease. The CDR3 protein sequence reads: CASSSITGDSGELFF. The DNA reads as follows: TGTGCCAGCAGCTCCATCACAGGGGACTCCGGGGAGCTGTTTTTT.